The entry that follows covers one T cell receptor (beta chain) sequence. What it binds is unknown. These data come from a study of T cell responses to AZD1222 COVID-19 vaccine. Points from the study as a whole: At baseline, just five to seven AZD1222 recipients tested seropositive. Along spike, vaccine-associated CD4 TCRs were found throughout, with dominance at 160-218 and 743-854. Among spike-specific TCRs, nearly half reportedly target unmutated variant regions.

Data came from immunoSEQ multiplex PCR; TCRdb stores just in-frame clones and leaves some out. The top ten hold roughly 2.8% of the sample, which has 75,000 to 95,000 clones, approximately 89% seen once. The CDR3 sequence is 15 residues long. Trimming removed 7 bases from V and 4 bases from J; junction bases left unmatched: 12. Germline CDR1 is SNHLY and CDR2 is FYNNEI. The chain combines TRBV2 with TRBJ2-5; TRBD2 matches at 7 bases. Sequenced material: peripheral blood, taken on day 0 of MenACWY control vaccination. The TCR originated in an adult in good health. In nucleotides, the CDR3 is TGTGCCAGCATAACCGGCGGGACTACTGTAGAGACCCAGTACTTC. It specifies CASITGGTTVETQYF.